This TCR beta chain was identified in a study of T cells in Graves' hyperthyroidism and ophthalmopathy (dated by TCRdb to the late 2010s). Concerning the study at large: Peripheral blood was sampled at the time of initial diagnosis, prior to any treatment. In addition, the study compared T-cell repertoires in thyroid tissue and in blood from about 6 Graves' hyperthyroidism patients. Prospective prediction of ophthalmopathy was tested in an independent validation cohort consisting of about 20 hyperthyroidism patients and more than 15 patients who later progressed to ophthalmopathy. The paper reports TCR Vbeta CDR3 sequencing of more than 120 peripheral blood samples: approximately 41 ophthalmopathy, under 80 hyperthyroidism and 17 progressor patients. Once sampling was done, hyperthyroidism patients were given methimazole at a starting dose of 30 mg daily, whereas ophthalmopathy patients were given high-dose intravenous methylprednisolone. To identify TCR V-J signatures that set the groups apart, the researchers used a discovery cohort of about a hundred patients, made up of 40 to 45 with Graves' ophthalmopathy and about 59 with stable Graves' hyperthyroidism. The 95 to 100 discovery patients were randomly split 7:3 into training and test sets. Broad study findings and their caveats: No statistical method was used to fix the sample size in advance, and group allocation was not hidden from the investigators. In validation, progression to ophthalmopathy was predicted by the model with about 70% sensitivity and roughly 76% specificity, a median of 6.5 months before onset. Most expanded thyroid clonotypes (frequency above 0.001) were also detected in blood, a finding suggesting that blood repertoires may reflect thyroid immune responses. A model built on a 13 V-J signature distinguished ophthalmopathy from stable hyperthyroidism, reaching 87.88% sensitivity and 81% to 83% specificity in cross-validation and 80%/75% in testing.

There are many counts of this clonotype. The antigen it recognizes is unknown. Base quality data are lacking; no much larger clone is found one base away. Stable Graves' hyperthyroidism was defined as no progression to ophthalmopathy during 18 months of follow-up. Hyperthyroidism patients were aged 18 to 65 years and newly diagnosed, with disease duration of less than 2 months. The study excluded patients with uncontrolled infections, other autoimmune diseases, pregnancy or lactation. Clinical symptoms, serum thyroxine and TRAb, thyroid ultrasound, and orbital computed tomography formed the basis for the diagnoses. Ficoll-Paque density gradient centrifugation was used to isolate PBMCs from around 10 ml of fresh peripheral blood. Total RNA was extracted with Trizol reagent, and quality was checked on an Agilent 2100 Bioanalyzer. Measured from the cysteine to the phenylalanine, the CDR3 is 16 residues long. Of the read, only the CDR3 DNA is kept; its 48 bases are in frame from base 1. Looking up the germline V gene yields CDR1 MDHEN and CDR2 SYDVKM. Trimming at the junction amounts to 6 bases on V and 0 bases on J, and the germline ends lie 15 bases apart.

The TCR beta CDR3 regions were amplified from RNA transcripts. A first-round RT-PCR of the TCR CDR3 used the HTBI primer set with the Qiagen OneStep RT-PCR kit. Libraries were constructed in a second round of multiplex PCR, after which size selection and purification were carried out. The libraries were sequenced on an Illumina HiSeq2000 using paired-end 100 bp reads. The source study handled its data this way. Raw data were processed with SOAPnuke, discarding reads with adapters, uncalled bases, mean Phred below 15, or no exact constant-primer or identifier match. COPE v1.2.5 was used to merge high-quality paired reads, and clonotypes were defined as unique nucleotide sequences. MiTCR v1.1 was used to align clonotypes to the IMGT TRBV, TRBD and TRBJ reference segments. The analysis was restricted to V-J combinations with a frequency above 0.0001, which together covered about 99% of the repertoires. A TCS score was defined as the ratio between F50 (clonal expansion) and ExV (chaos), using BLOSUM62-based TCRdist between CDR3 peptides within each V-J. Welch's t-statistics and random forest reduced roughly 530 V-J features to 13, which were used in a naive Bayes classifier (R e1071). TCRdb reran the public reads through fastp at Q25 and MiXCR, keeping productive beta chains. For every CDR3 protein sequence, its rows merge into one entry that carries the most common genes and DNA. TCRdb, not the authors, supplied the V and J calls. For this sample the table gives over 500,000 distinct CDR3 sequences, of which about 15% were detected only once. 14% of the sample is in the top ten clones.

The chain is made from TRBV28 and TRBJ1-3; perhaps TRBD1 is the D gene, with 6 bases matching. The TCR sequence derives from a woman aged 40 to 50 with Graves' hyperthyroidism. The source material was blood. The CDR3 here reads CASRSSDRSSGNTIYF. The sequenced DNA is TGTGCCAGCAGATCTAGCGACAGGAGCTCTGGAAACACCATATATTTT.